This T cell receptor (beta chain) was found in a study of T cell responses to AZD1222 COVID-19 vaccine. Study results and caveats: Females made up more of the donors, who were largely white British, and clonal diversity may have come out too low.

This table comes from immunoSEQ multiplex PCR, and its TCRdb copy is limited to in-frame clones, with some not included. The data show approximately 180,000 clones, about nine tenths seen once. Germline values: CDR1 GTSNPN, CDR2 SVGIG (reference sequence). The CDR3 loop spans 14 amino acids. V was trimmed by 0 bases and J by 5 bases, leaving 11 bases between them. This clone occurred once. The target antigen is unknown. The genes are TRBV30 and TRBJ1-5, with a weak D call TRBD1 (5 bases). Here the sequenced sample was peripheral blood, taken 28 days after the second dose of the MenACWY control vaccine. The clonotype was recovered from an adult who received the MenACWY meningococcal vaccine as a control. The chain's CDR3 is CAWSVGTGDQPQHF. CDR3 bases: TGTGCCTGGAGTGTCGGGACTGGGGATCAGCCCCAGCATTTT.